This T cell receptor (beta chain) was documented in a study of blood T cell repertoires in COVID-19. About the research overall: Sites across the United States, Italy and Spain contributed samples from acute and convalescent COVID-19.

TCRdb's copy holds only in-frame clones and misses some; the assay was immunoSEQ multiplex PCR. The table includes a few hundred thousand clones, more than 70% detected once. The CDR3 is made up of 12 amino acids. Trimming cost V 6 bases and J 2 bases, with 7 bases left between them. Notes on this clone: Other nucleotide sequences in the sample specify the same CDR3.

This receptor was identified in a woman aged 55-70 years with COVID-19, enrolled during active disease. Sequences were obtained from peripheral blood. This chain uses TRBV12-3 or TRBV12-4 with TRBJ1-2; D ambiguous. CDR3 amino acids: CASSRLNYGYTF. The CDR3 nucleotides read TGTGCCAGCAGCCGGTTGAACTATGGCTACACCTTC.